Shown below are 20 T cell receptor beta chains from a single sample sequenced in a study of liver allograft versus peripheral blood T cells. Study in general: The authors compared T cell receptor repertoires in transplanted livers with recipients' peripheral blood repertoires.

TCRdb itself ran the reads through MiXCR, one entry per CDR3 protein. The sample has a few thousand distinct CDR3 sequences; roughly 15% are singletons. These receptors all stem from a human patient who had a liver transplant. Some T cells may have come from the graft donor.

This chain links TRBV29-1 with TRBJ1-1, with TRBD1 matching over 9 bases. V lost 3 bases, J lost 1 base, and 12 bases stayed unmatched. CDR1 and CDR2 from the germline V gene are SQVTM and ANQGSEA. This CDR3 has 17 residues. Here the CDR3 reads CSVEGGTGNRANTEAFF. Written as DNA, the CDR3 is TGCAGCGTTGAGGGGGGGACAGGGAACAGGGCGAACACTGAAGCTTTCTTT.

By share, this clonotype ranks as medium-sized. DNA of the CDR3: TGTGCCAGCAGCCCCCTCCGGGCGGCTAGTGGTAACTATGGCTACACCTTC. Encoded protein: CASSPLRAASGNYGYTF. The V gene is TRBV7-9, the J gene TRBJ1-2; D is unclear. The CDR3 loop spans 17 amino acids. Germline CDR1 reads SEHNR; CDR2 reads FQNEAQ (reference sequence). The V and J ends lost 5 bases and 1 base respectively, with 20 bases between them. Complete variable domain (other parts from reference TRBV7-9 and TRBJ1-2): DTGVSQNPRHKITKRGQNVTFRCDPISEHNRLYWYRQTLGQGPEFLTYFQNEAQLEKSRLLSDRFSAERPKGSFSTLEIQRTEQGDSAMYLCASSPLRAASGNYGYTFGSGTRLTVV.

In this sample, this clonotype is medium-sized. V and J are TRBV6-5 and TRBJ1-3; TRBD1 matches 7 bases. The CDR3 loop spans 16 amino acids. The germline gives CDR1 MNHEY, CDR2 SVGAGI. Trimming removed 5 bases from V and 0 bases from J; junction bases left unmatched: 7. CDR3 nucleotide sequence: TGTGCCAGCAGTAGACAGGGTTCCTTCTCTGGAAACACCATATATTTT. It translates to CASSRQGSFSGNTIYF.

The J gene is TRBJ1-5, the V gene TRBV12-3 or TRBV12-4; the D gene is possibly TRBD1 (5 bases). This CDR3 is built from 14 residues. V was shortened by 2 bases and J by 7 bases, with 12 bases between the two germline ends. CDR3 nucleotides: TGTGCCAGCAGTTTATTGGGGGAAGGGCAGCCCCAGCATTTT. Protein product: CASSLLGEGQPQHF.

This chain uses TRBV27 with TRBJ2-1; 10 positions agree with TRBD2. The CDR3 sequence is 18 residues long. V was pared by 1 base and J by 0 bases, with 6 bases of the junction left unmatched. CDR1 and CDR2 from the germline V gene are MNHEY and SMNVEV (reference sequence). The DNA of the CDR3 is TGTGCCAGCAGTTTATACGGGACTAGCGTTAGCTCCTACAATGAGCAGTTCTTC. Translation gives CASSLYGTSVSSYNEQFF.

By proportion, this clonotype is medium-sized (0.01 to 0.1%). The J gene is TRBJ1-1, the V gene TRBV7-2, with a tentative D call TRBD1 (5 bases). The CDR3 sequence is 14 residues long. Germline V CDR1 and CDR2: SGHTA, FQGNSA. The V gene lost 1 base and the J gene lost 6 bases, with 12 bases spanning the gap. The CDR3 spells CASSLGGVRAEAFF. CDR3 DNA sequence: TGTGCCAGCAGCTTAGGAGGGGTTCGGGCTGAAGCTTTCTTT.

Relative to its sample, this clonotype is medium-sized (0.01 to 0.1%). This rearrangement joins TRBV6-5 to TRBJ1-1; D possibly corresponds to TRBD1 (5 bases). The CDR3 totals 13 residues. The germline CDR1 and CDR2 sequences are MNHEY and SVGAGI. V was clipped by 5 bases and J by 5 bases, with 12 bases between them. The CDR3 sequence: CASSRGRNTEAFF. The CDR3 DNA sequence: TGTGCCAGCAGTAGGGGAAGGAATACTGAAGCTTTCTTT.

This chain uses TRBV19 with TRBJ2-6; unclear D gene. CDR3 length: 13 amino acids. Trimming took 8 bases from V and 0 from J, leaving 5 bases between them. Germline V gene sequence: CDR1 LNHDA, CDR2 SQIVND (reference sequence). The CDR3 nucleotides are TGTGCCAGTTCCTACTCTGGGGCCAACGTCCTGACTTTC. Amino acid sequence: CASSYSGANVLTF. Complete variable domain (other parts from reference TRBV19 and TRBJ2-6): DGGITQSPKYLFRKEGQNVTLSCEQNLNHDAMYWYRQDPGQGLRLIYYSQIVNDFQKGDIAEGYSVSREKKESFPLTVTSAQKNPTAFYLCASSYSGANVLTFGAGSRLTVL.

Judged by abundance, this clonotype is large. The chain joins TRBV6-5 to TRBJ1-1; D may be TRBD1 (5 bases). Deletions cut 6 bases from V and 9 bases from J, with 20 bases between. The CDR3 spans 14 residues. The V gene's germline CDR1 is MNHEY and CDR2 SVGAGI. CDR3 loop: CASSAAGGEKKAFF. The CDR3 DNA reads TGTGCCAGCAGCGCCGCCGGGGGGGAAAAAAAAGCTTTCTTT.

Sample share makes this clonotype medium-sized (0.01 to 0.1%). The chain joins TRBV18 to TRBJ1-3; a weak D match, TRBD1 (6 bases). The CDR3 length is 13 residues. Germline assignment: CDR1 KGHSH and CDR2 LQKENI. V lost 7 bases to trimming and J lost 3 bases, with 10 bases between them. The CDR3 loop reads CASYGTIGNTIYF. The CDR3 DNA sequence: TGTGCCAGCTACGGGACAATTGGAAACACCATATATTTT.

By sample fraction, this clonotype is large. This chain links TRBV18 with TRBJ1-2; D perhaps matches TRBD1 (5 bases). The CDR3 length is 15 residues. Trimming left V 6 bases short and J 2 bases short, with 16 bases between. Germline V CDR1 and CDR2: KGHSH, LQKENI. The CDR3 loop is CASSPAAQANYGYTF. The CDR3 DNA reads as TGTGCCAGCTCTCCTGCGGCACAGGCCAACTATGGCTACACCTTC.

This chain joins TRBV19 and TRBJ1-1; no clear D. The CDR3 runs to 15 residues. Per the germline V gene, CDR1 is LNHDA and CDR2 is SQIVND (reference sequence). Here the CDR3 reads CESSIDWTSGTEAFF. The DNA for the CDR3 is TGTGAAAGTAGTATAGACTGGACGTCGGGAACTGAAGCTTTCTTT.

This clonotype was detected a few times. V is TRBV6-2 or TRBV6-3 and J is TRBJ2-3; maybe TRBD2 (6 bases). Per germline, CDR1 MNHEY and CDR2 SVGEGT. The CDR3 has 14 residues. V lost 6 bases and J 2 bases, leaving 12 bases between the germline ends. DNA for the CDR3: TGTGCCAGCAGAACCGGGACTTACACAGATACGCAGTATTTT. Its protein product is CASRTGTYTDTQYF.

This clonotype has more than one count but fewer than ten. V and J are TRBV6-5 and TRBJ1-6; the D gene is possibly TRBD1 (5 bases). V was cut by 6 bases and J by 9 bases, with 15 bases left in between. This CDR3 has 14 residues. Germline CDR1 MNHEY, CDR2 SVGAGI. CDR3 residues: CASRPEQERSPLHF. CDR3 DNA sequence: TGTGCCAGCAGGCCGGAACAGGAGCGTTCACCCCTCCACTTT.

This clonotype was seen only a few times. This chain joins TRBV30 and TRBJ1-5; the match to TRBD1 covers 7 bases. V trimming: 1 base; J trimming: 3 bases; junction bases outside the gene matches: 3. The CDR3 length is 14 residues. Germline V gene data show CDR1 as GTSNPN and CDR2 as SVGIG (reference sequence). The CDR3 DNA follows: TGTGCCTGGAGTGGGGGACAGTACAATCAGCCCCAGCATTTT. Amino acids: CAWSGGQYNQPQHF.

This clonotype is medium-sized. The chain employs TRBV19 and TRBJ1-1; no clear D. V dropped 1 base and J dropped 3 bases, with 9 bases sitting between them. The CDR3 contains 14 residues. The germline gives CDR1 LNHDA, CDR2 SQIVND (reference sequence). The CDR3 nucleotides read TGTGCCAGTAGTATAGCTGGGGTTTACACTGAAGCTTTCTTT. Translation gives CASSIAGVYTEAFF.

This clonotype is medium-sized within its sample. The chain recombines TRBV18 with TRBJ1-2; TRBD1 matches at 7 bases. The germline V gene encodes CDR1 KGHSH and CDR2 LQKENI. The CDR3 has 12 amino acids. J gave up 8 bases and V 4 bases, and 4 bases lay outside the gene matches. CDR3 sequence reads: CASSLSTGGYTF. The CDR3 DNA reads TGTGCCAGCTCACTATCGACAGGGGGCTACACCTTC.

Details on this clonotype: A single base separates this from a much larger clone, so it may be a read error. The chain recombines TRBV6-6 with TRBJ1-2; a possible D gene is TRBD1 (5 bases). The CDR3 is 11 amino acids. The germline gives CDR1 MNHNY, CDR2 SVGAGI (reference sequence). The DNA of the CDR3 is TGTGTCAGCAAGGGGCTCTATGGCTACACCTTC. Encoded protein: CVSKGLYGYTF.

About this clonotype itself: A read error may explain this, as a much larger clone is one base away. The chain has TRBV12-3 or TRBV12-4 and TRBJ1-6, with a tentative D call TRBD1 (5 bases). The length of the CDR3 is 14 residues. The CDR3 bases are TGTGCCAGCAGTTTCGGCAGGGTAACTTCATCCCTCCACTTT. It specifies CASSFGRVTSSLHF.

By share, this clonotype counts as medium-sized. The chain uses TRBV20-1 and TRBJ1-1; D gene uncertain. Germline lookup yields CDR1 DFQATT and CDR2 SNEGSKA (reference sequence). The CDR3 runs to 12 residues. As DNA, the CDR3 is TGCGGCGAGGCAGGCAGTAAAACTGAAGCTTTCTTT. Its protein is CGEAGSKTEAFF.